This T cell receptor beta chain was documented in a study of tumor T cells in aggressive B-cell lymphoma. Data came from immunoSEQ multiplex PCR; TCRdb stores just in-frame clones and leaves some out. The sample holds about 1,000 clones, 85% to 95% seen once. This CDR3 has 15 residues. CDR1 is SGHRS, CDR2 YFSETQ, per germline. J gave up 0 bases and V 5 bases, and 6 bases lay outside the gene matches. The rearrangement links TRBV5-1 to TRBJ1-1; 8 bases agree with TRBD1. This receptor was obtained from an adult with diffuse large B cell lymphoma. Sequencing was carried out using tumor tissue. For the CDR3, the DNA is TGCGCCAGCAGGGAGGGACAGGCGATGAACACTGAAGCTTTCTTT. Encoded protein: CASREGQAMNTEAFF.